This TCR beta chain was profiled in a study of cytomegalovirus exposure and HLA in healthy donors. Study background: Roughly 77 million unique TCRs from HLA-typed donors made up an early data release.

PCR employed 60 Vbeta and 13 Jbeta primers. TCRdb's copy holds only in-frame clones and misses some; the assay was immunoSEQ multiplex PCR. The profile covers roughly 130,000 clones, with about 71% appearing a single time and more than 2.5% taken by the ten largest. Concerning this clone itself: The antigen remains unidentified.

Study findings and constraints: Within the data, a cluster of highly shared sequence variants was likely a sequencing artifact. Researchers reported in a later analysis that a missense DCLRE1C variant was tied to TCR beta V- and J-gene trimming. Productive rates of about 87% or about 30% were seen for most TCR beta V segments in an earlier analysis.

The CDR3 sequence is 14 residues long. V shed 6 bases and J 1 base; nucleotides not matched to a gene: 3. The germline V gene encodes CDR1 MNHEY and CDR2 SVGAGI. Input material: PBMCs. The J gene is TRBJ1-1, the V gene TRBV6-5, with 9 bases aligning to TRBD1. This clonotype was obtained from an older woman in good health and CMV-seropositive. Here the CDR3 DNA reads TGTGCCAGCAGGGGGACAGGGCCGAACACTGAAGCTTTCTTT. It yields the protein CASRGTGPNTEAFF.